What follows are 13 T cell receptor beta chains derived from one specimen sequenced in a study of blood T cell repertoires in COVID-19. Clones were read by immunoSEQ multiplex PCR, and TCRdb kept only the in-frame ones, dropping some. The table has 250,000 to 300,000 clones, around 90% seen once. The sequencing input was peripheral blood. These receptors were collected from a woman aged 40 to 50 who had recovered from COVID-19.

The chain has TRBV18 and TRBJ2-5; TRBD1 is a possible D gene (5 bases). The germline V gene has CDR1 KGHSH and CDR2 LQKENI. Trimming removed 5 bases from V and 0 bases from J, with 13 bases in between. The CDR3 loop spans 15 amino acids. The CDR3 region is CASSARVQDQETQYF. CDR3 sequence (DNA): TGTGCCAGCTCAGCTCGGGTACAGGACCAAGAGACCCAGTACTTC.

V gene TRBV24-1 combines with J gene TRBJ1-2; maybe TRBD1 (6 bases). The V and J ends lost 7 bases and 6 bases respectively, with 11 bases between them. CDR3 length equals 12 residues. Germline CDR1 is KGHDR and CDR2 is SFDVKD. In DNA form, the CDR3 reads TGTGCCACCAGCGACAGGAGCGATGGCTACACCTTC. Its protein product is CATSDRSDGYTF.

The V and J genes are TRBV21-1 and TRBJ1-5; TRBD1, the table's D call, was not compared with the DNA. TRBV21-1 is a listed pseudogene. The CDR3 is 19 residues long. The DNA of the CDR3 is TGTGCCAGCAGCACCGACACCCGGGACAGCCAAAATTGCAATCAGCCCCAGCATTTT. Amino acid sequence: CASSTDTRDSQNCNQPQHF.

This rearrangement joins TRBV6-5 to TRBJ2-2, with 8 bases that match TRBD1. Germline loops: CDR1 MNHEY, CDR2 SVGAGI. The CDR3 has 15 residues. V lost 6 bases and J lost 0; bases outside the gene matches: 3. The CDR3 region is CASSPDRANTGELFF. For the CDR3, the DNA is TGTGCCAGCAGCCCGGACAGGGCGAACACCGGGGAGCTGTTTTTT.

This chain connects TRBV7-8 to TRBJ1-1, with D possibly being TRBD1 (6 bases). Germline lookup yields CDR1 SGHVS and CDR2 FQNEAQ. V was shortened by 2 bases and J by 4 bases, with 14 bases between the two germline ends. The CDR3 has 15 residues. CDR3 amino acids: CASSLPQGMGTEAFF. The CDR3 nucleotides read TGTGCCAGCAGCTTACCGCAGGGGATGGGCACTGAAGCTTTCTTT.

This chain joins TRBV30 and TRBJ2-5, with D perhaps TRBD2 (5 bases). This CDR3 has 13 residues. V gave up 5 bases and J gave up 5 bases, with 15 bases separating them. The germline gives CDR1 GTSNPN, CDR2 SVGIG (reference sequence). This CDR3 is CAWSEGSWETQYF. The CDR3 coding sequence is TGTGCCTGGTCTGAGGGTAGCTGGGAGACCCAGTACTTC.

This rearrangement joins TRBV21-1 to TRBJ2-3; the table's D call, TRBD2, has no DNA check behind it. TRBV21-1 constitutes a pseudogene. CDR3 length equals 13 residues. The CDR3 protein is CAPTPGITDTQYF. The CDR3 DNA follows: TGTGCCCCCACGCCGGGGATCACAGATACGCAGTATTTT.

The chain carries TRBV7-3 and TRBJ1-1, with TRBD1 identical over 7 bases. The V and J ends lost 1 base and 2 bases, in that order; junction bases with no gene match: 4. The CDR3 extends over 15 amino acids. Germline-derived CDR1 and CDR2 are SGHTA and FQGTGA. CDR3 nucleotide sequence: TGTGCCAGCAGCTTAAACACAGGGGCTAACACTGAAGCTTTCTTT. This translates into CASSLNTGANTEAFF.

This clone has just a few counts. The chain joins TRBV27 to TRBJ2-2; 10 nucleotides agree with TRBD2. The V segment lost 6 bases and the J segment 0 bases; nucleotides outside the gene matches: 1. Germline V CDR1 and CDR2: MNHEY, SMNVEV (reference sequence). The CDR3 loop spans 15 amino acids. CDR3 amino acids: CASRLAGPNTGELFF. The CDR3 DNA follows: TGTGCCAGCAGACTAGCGGGGCCGAACACCGGGGAGCTGTTTTTT.

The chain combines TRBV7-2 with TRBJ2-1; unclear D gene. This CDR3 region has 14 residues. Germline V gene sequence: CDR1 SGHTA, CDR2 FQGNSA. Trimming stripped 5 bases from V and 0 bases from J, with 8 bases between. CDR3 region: CASSGRSSYNEQFF. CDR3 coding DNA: TGTGCCAGCAGCGGCCGCAGCTCCTACAATGAGCAGTTCTTC.

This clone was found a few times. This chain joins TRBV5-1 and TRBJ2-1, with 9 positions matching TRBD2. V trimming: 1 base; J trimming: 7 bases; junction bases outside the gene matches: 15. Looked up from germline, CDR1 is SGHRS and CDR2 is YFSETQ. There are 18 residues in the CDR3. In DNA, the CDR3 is TGCGCCAGCAGCTTGTCCTCCGCGGGAGGGCTTTTCCGAAATGAGCAGTTCTTC. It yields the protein CASSLSSAGGLFRNEQFF.

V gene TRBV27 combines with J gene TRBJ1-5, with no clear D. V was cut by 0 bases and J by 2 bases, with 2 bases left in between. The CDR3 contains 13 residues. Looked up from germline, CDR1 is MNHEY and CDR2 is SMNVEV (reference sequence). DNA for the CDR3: TGTGCCAGCAGTTTATCCGGCAATCAGCCCCAGCATTTT. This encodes CASSLSGNQPQHF.

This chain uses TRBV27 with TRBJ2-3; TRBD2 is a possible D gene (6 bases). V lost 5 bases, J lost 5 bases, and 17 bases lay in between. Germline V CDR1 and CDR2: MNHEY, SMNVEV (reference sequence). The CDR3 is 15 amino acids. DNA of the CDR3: TGTGCCAGCAGTCTGGGGACTCCCTTGGTAGATACGCAGTATTTT. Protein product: CASSLGTPLVDTQYF.